A single sample gave rise to the 31 T cell receptor beta chains below, sequenced in a study of response to subunit inactivated influenza vaccine. Using its own MiXCR run on the RT-PCR reads, TCRdb lists one record per CDR3 protein. The sample carries hundreds of thousands of distinct CDR3 sequences, 15% to 17% recorded once. This sample comprised PBMCs from blood, obtained 11 to 12 days after vaccination. The source is a man aged 45-65 years who received an inactivated influenza vaccine.

This clonotype has ten or more counts. The chain joins TRBV20-1 to TRBJ2-5, with 13 bases aligning to TRBD2. V dropped 2 bases and J dropped 5; count of bases not matched to a gene: 11. Germline CDR1 and CDR2: DFQATT and SNEGSKA (reference sequence). The CDR3 runs to 17 residues. Here the CDR3 reads CSARSLRTSGRGETQYF. CDR3 coding DNA: TGCAGTGCTAGATCTCTCCGGACTAGCGGGAGAGGGGAGACCCAGTACTTC.

The chain joins TRBV12-3 or TRBV12-4 to TRBJ2-1, with D perhaps TRBD1 or TRBD2 (6 bases each). Trimming removed 7 bases at V and 5 bases at J, with 15 bases between. The CDR3 contains 14 residues. CDR3 bases: TGTGCCAGCACCTTTAGTCGGGGGCACAATGAGCAGTTCTTC. Its protein is CASTFSRGHNEQFF.

This clonotype was seen ten or more times. This chain links TRBV7-2 with TRBJ2-7; D might be TRBD1 (5 bases). There are 15 residues in the CDR3. Trimming stripped 3 bases from V and 3 bases from J, with 15 bases between. Per the germline V gene, CDR1 is SGHTA and CDR2 is FQGNSA. Here the CDR3 DNA reads TGTGCCAGCAGCTTTGGGGCTCAGGAATACTACGAGCAGTACTTC. Its protein product is CASSFGAQEYYEQYF. The whole variable domain, remainder taken from reference TRBV7-2 and TRBJ2-7, is GAGVSQSPSNKVTEKGKDVELRCDPISGHTALYWYRQSLGQGLEFLIYFQGNSAPDKSGLPSDRFSAERTGGSVSTLTIQRTQQEDSAVYLCASSFGAQEYYEQYFGPGTRLTVT.

This clonotype was seen a handful of times. The chain uses TRBV18 and TRBJ2-7, with a tentative D call TRBD1 (5 bases). V lost 2 bases to trimming and J lost 3 bases, with 8 bases between them. This CDR3 comprises 13 residues. Germline CDR1 and CDR2: KGHSH and LQKENI. The CDR3 bases are TGTGCCAGCTCACCAGGACACCTCTACGAGCAGTACTTC. This translates into CASSPGHLYEQYF. The variable domain in full, completed from reference TRBV18 and TRBJ2-7, reads NAGVMQNPRHLVRRRGQEARLRCSPMKGHSHVYWYRQLPEEGLKFMVYLQKENIIDESGMPKERFSAEFPKEGPSILRIQQVVRGDSAAYFCASSPGHLYEQYFGPGTRLTVT.

A few counts support this clonotype. This chain uses TRBV29-1 with TRBJ1-2; D gene uncertain. The V and J ends lost 7 bases and 0 bases respectively, with 9 bases between them. The CDR3 contains 12 residues. CDR1 SQVTM and CDR2 ANQGSEA come from the germline V gene. CDR3 amino acids: CSAHGANYGYTF. DNA of the CDR3: TGCAGCGCCCACGGGGCTAACTATGGCTACACCTTC.

The V gene is TRBV29-1, the J gene TRBJ2-7; D may be TRBD1 or TRBD2 (5 bases each). V was shortened by 3 bases and J by 4 bases, with 13 bases between the two germline ends. There are 13 residues in the CDR3. Germline lookup yields CDR1 SQVTM and CDR2 ANQGSEA. CDR3: CSVDARDGYEQYF. For the CDR3, the DNA is TGCAGCGTTGACGCACGGGACGGATACGAGCAGTACTTC.

This clonotype was recorded at least ten times. The chain joins TRBV12-3 or TRBV12-4 to TRBJ1-6, with 8 bases fitting TRBD1. V lost 5 bases and J lost 4; bases outside the gene matches: 4. The CDR3 is made up of 15 amino acids. The CDR3 loop is CASSLGQGYNSPLHF. CDR3 coding DNA: TGTGCCAGCAGTCTCGGACAGGGTTATAATTCACCCCTCCACTTT.

This clonotype was counted ten times or more. The chain recombines TRBV7-3 with TRBJ2-3; 9 bases fit TRBD2. The CDR3 is 15 amino acids. V lost 1 base and J lost 6; bases outside the gene matches: 5. Per the germline V gene, CDR1 is SGHTA and CDR2 is FQGTGA. CDR3 amino acids: CASSLRASGIDTQYF. The CDR3 DNA reads as TGTGCCAGCAGCTTAAGAGCTAGCGGGATTGATACGCAGTATTTT. The whole variable domain, remainder taken from reference TRBV7-3 and TRBJ2-3, is GAGVSQTPSNKVTEKGKYVELRCDPISGHTALYWYRQSLGQGPEFLIYFQGTGAADDSGLPNDRFFAVRPEGSVSTLKIQRTERGDSAVYLCASSLRASGIDTQYFGPGTRLTVL.

The gene calls are TRBV6-5 and TRBJ2-3, with 9 bases fitting TRBD2. V dropped 1 base and J dropped 6; count of bases not matched to a gene: 8. The length of the CDR3 is 16 residues. Looked up from germline, CDR1 is MNHEY and CDR2 is SVGAGI. CDR3 sequence reads: CASSYWVAGAMDTQYF. In DNA form, the CDR3 reads TGTGCCAGCAGTTACTGGGTAGCGGGAGCTATGGATACGCAGTATTTT.

The table lists this clonotype with many counts. The chain is built from TRBV7-8 and TRBJ1-4; no reliable D call. The CDR3 has 16 amino acids. The germline V and J ends were trimmed by 0 bases and 8 bases, with 16 bases remaining between them. CDR1 SGHVS and CDR2 FQNEAQ come from the germline V gene. Here the CDR3 DNA reads TGTGCCAGCAGCTTAGCCCCAGTGGGGTTGAGGGAAAAACTGTTTTTT. It translates to CASSLAPVGLREKLFF.

This clonotype was seen at least ten times. This rearrangement joins TRBV7-3 to TRBJ2-3; D gene unclear. V was trimmed by 2 bases and J by 8 bases, leaving 14 bases between them. Germline CDR1 is SGHTA and CDR2 is FQGTGA. The CDR3 is made up of 14 amino acids. The CDR3 bases are TGTGCCAGCAGCTTATCCCCTGGGGAACCTACGCAGTATTTT. Translating it yields CASSLSPGEPTQYF.

This clonotype has only a few counts. This sequence joins TRBV12-3 or TRBV12-4 and TRBJ2-5; TRBD1 aligns across 7 bases. The V segment lost 5 bases and the J segment 1 base; nucleotides outside the gene matches: 4. There are 14 residues in the CDR3. CDR3 protein: CASSRGQPQETQYF. The CDR3, as DNA: TGTGCCAGCAGTCGGGGACAGCCCCAAGAGACCCAGTACTTC.

This clonotype was recorded at least ten times. CDR3 amino acids: CASSSGVYTEAFF. The CDR3 DNA reads as TGTGCCAGCAGCTCCGGGGTGTACACTGAAGCTTTCTTT. The rearrangement uses TRBV7-2 and TRBJ1-1; D is unclear. The CDR3 is 13 amino acids. V lost 4 bases to trimming and J lost 3 bases, with 9 bases between them. From germline, CDR1 is SGHTA and CDR2 FQGNSA.

The chain carries TRBV28 and TRBJ1-2; 7 nucleotides line up with TRBD1. Per the germline V gene, CDR1 is MDHEN and CDR2 is SYDVKM. Germline trimming cut 6 bases from V and 2 bases from J; bases unmatched to any gene: 6. The CDR3 consists of 14 residues. The CDR3 DNA is TGTGCCAGCAGCCCATACAGGGGAAACTATGGCTACACCTTC. Its protein product is CASSPYRGNYGYTF.

This clonotype was recorded at least ten times. CDR3 sequence (DNA): TGTGCCAGCAGTTCCCCGGGCAGCGTGAACTATGGCTACACCTTC. This gives the protein CASSSPGSVNYGYTF. The V call is TRBV28, the J call TRBJ1-2; D is ambiguous. The V gene's germline CDR1 is MDHEN and CDR2 SYDVKM. V was pared by 4 bases and J by 2 bases, with 14 bases between. The CDR3 is 15 residues long.

V and J are TRBV6-5 and TRBJ2-7; D perhaps matches TRBD1 (6 bases). There are 15 residues in the CDR3. The germline V gene encodes CDR1 MNHEY and CDR2 SVGAGI. V lost 0 bases to trimming and J lost 1 base, with 10 bases between them. CDR3 sequence (DNA): TGTGCCAGCAGTTACTCTTGGACAGAATCCTACGAGCAGTACTTC. Its protein product is CASSYSWTESYEQYF.

This clonotype was counted a few times. V is TRBV28 and J is TRBJ2-7; the match to TRBD2 covers 13 bases. The CDR3 spans 16 residues. Looked up from germline, CDR1 is MDHEN and CDR2 is SYDVKM. V lost 7 bases and J lost 4; bases outside the gene matches: 10. The CDR3 DNA reads TGTGCCAGCACGTCGCCCCGGACTAGCGGGAGTTACGAGCAGTACTTC. Its protein is CASTSPRTSGSYEQYF. Full variable domain (outside the CDR3, taken from reference TRBV28 and TRBJ2-7): DVKVTQSSRYLVKRTGEKVFLECVQDMDHENMFWYRQDPGLGLRLIYFSYDVKMKEKGDIPEGYSVSREKKERFSLILESASTNQTSMYLCASTSPRTSGSYEQYFGPGTRLTVT.

V gene TRBV15 combines with J gene TRBJ2-1; 8 bases match TRBD2. Germline loops: CDR1 LNHNV, CDR2 YYDKDF (reference sequence). The V and J ends lost 6 bases and 3 bases, in that order; junction bases with no gene match: 7. The CDR3 consists of 15 residues. CDR3 amino acids: CATRTTSANYNEQFF. The CDR3 DNA reads TGTGCCACCAGGACGACTAGCGCGAACTACAATGAGCAGTTCTTC.

This clonotype was seen a few times. V and J are TRBV13 and TRBJ2-5; TRBD2 agrees at 7 bases. The CDR3 contains 14 residues. CDR1 PRHDT and CDR2 FYEKMQ come from the germline V gene (reference sequence). V dropped 5 bases and J dropped 3; count of bases not matched to a gene: 6. CDR3 sequence (DNA): TGTGCCAGCAGCCCAGCTCGGGAGGAAGAGACCCAGTACTTC. Amino acid sequence: CASSPAREEETQYF.

This clonotype was detected only a few times. The rearrangement links TRBV12-3 or TRBV12-4 to TRBJ2-1; D is perhaps TRBD2 (6 bases). The V and J ends lost 4 bases and 4 bases respectively, with 14 bases between them. The CDR3 has 15 residues. CDR3 region: CASSSGLRAYNEQFF. DNA for the CDR3: TGTGCCAGCAGTTCAGGACTACGAGCATACAATGAGCAGTTCTTC.

This clonotype was found a few times. The rearrangement joins TRBV5-6 to TRBJ2-5; tentative D call: TRBD1 (8 bases). Germline CDR1 reads SGHDT; CDR2 reads YYEEEE. V shed 3 bases and J shed 5 bases, with 26 bases lying between them. There are 18 residues in the CDR3. CDR3 amino acids: CASSSGGLNGGGRETQYF. The CDR3 region has the DNA TGTGCCAGCAGCTCAGGGGGCCTCAATGGCGGGGGTAGGGAGACCCAGTACTTC.

This clonotype was seen repeatedly, ten times or more. The J gene is TRBJ2-3, the V gene TRBV20-1; the D is unclear. The V end lost 3 bases, the J end lost 0 bases, and 1 base lay between the germline ends. Germline assignment: CDR1 DFQATT and CDR2 SNEGSKA (reference sequence). The CDR3 sequence is 11 residues long. The CDR3 protein is CSARSTDTQYF. CDR3 coding DNA: TGCAGTGCTAGGAGCACAGATACGCAGTATTTT.

This clonotype appeared once. The genes are TRBV4-1 and TRBJ2-1; 11 nucleotides line up with TRBD2. V was pared by 2 bases and J by 5 bases, with 5 bases of the junction left unmatched. CDR1 MGHRA and CDR2 YSYEKL come from the germline V gene. The CDR3 is made up of 16 amino acids. CDR3: CASSQRSGGENNEQFF. For the CDR3, the DNA is TGCGCCAGCAGCCAACGTAGCGGGGGGGAAAACAATGAGCAGTTCTTC.

V gene TRBV10-3 combines with J gene TRBJ2-1; 7 nucleotides agree with TRBD2. The CDR3 is made up of 14 amino acids. Losses at the gene ends were 4 bases for V and 7 bases for J; bases not matched to a gene: 7. Germline V gene data show CDR1 as ENHRY and CDR2 as SYGVKD. This CDR3 is CAISGLAGENEQFF. CDR3 sequence (DNA): TGTGCCATCAGTGGACTGGCGGGAGAGAATGAGCAGTTCTTC.

The chain is built from TRBV12-3 or TRBV12-4 and TRBJ2-3; the match to TRBD1 covers 9 bases. The CDR3 extends over 15 amino acids. Unmatched junction bases numbered 6, after V lost 4 bases and J lost 4 bases. The CDR3 protein is CASSWGTGLADTQYF. As DNA, the CDR3 is TGTGCCAGCAGTTGGGGGACAGGGTTGGCAGATACGCAGTATTTT.

This clonotype appeared a few times. The V and J genes are TRBV6-1 and TRBJ2-3; the D is unclear. Germline CDR1 and CDR2: MNHNS and SASEGT. The CDR3 is made up of 14 amino acids. V dropped 6 bases and J dropped 2 bases, with 12 bases sitting between them. Here the CDR3 DNA reads TGTGCCAGCAGCGGCGGACGGTACACAGATACGCAGTATTTT. It specifies CASSGGRYTDTQYF.

The sample holds many counts of this clonotype. This chain's CDR3 is CASSLIQITDIQYF. DNA of the CDR3: TGCGCCAGCAGCTTGATCCAGATAACGGACATTCAGTACTTC. This chain joins TRBV5-1 and TRBJ2-4; D uncertain. V gave up 1 base and J gave up 8 bases, with 13 bases separating them. CDR1 is SGHRS, CDR2 YFSETQ, per germline. The CDR3 consists of 14 residues.

The chain employs TRBV24-1 and TRBJ1-1; D gene ambiguous. Germline lookup yields CDR1 KGHDR and CDR2 SFDVKD. Trimming shortened V by 5 bases and J by 2 bases, and 8 bases separated the two germline ends. This CDR3 has 13 amino acids. The DNA of the CDR3 is TGTGCCACCAGTGGCCCCCTTAACACTGAAGCTTTCTTT. It is translated as CATSGPLNTEAFF.

The gene calls are TRBV9 and TRBJ1-6, with D unresolved. Germline CDR1 and CDR2: SGDLS and YYNGEE. V lost 0 bases and J 6 bases, leaving 4 bases between the germline ends. The CDR3 contains 13 residues. CDR3 nucleotide sequence: TGTGCCAGCAGCGTAGTCGGTAATTCACCCCTCCACTTT. This sequence encodes CASSVVGNSPLHF.

This clonotype was picked up many times. The chain combines TRBV5-5 with TRBJ2-1, with 10 positions matching TRBD1. The germline V gene has CDR1 SGHKS and CDR2 YYEKEE (reference sequence). CDR3 length: 15 residues. V was pared by 0 bases and J by 9 bases, with 6 bases of the junction left unmatched. CDR3 protein: CASSLEGWDRGEQFF. For the CDR3, the DNA is TGTGCCAGCAGCTTGGAAGGCTGGGACAGGGGTGAGCAGTTCTTC.

The CDR3 sequence: CASSLRDRGWSTQYF. CDR3 nucleotides: TGTGCCAGCAGTCTACGGGACAGGGGATGGAGTACGCAGTATTTT. V and J are TRBV6-2 or TRBV6-3 and TRBJ2-3; 10 nucleotides match TRBD1. Trimming removed 5 bases from V and 8 bases from J; junction bases left unmatched: 10. The germline gives CDR1 MNHEY, CDR2 SVGEGT. CDR3 length: 15 residues.